The 20 T cell receptor beta chains in this list originate from one sample, sequenced in a study of glioma-infiltrating T cells. Amplification of TCR alpha and beta CDR3 regions from RNA used iRepertoire nested multiplex PCR. TCRdb reanalysed the multiplex PCR reads using MiXCR and keeps one entry per CDR3 protein. The table shows under 150,000 distinct CDR3 sequences, with approximately 24% occurring only once. Sequenced input: glioma tissue, nonneoplastic brain tissue, or PBMCs (not recorded which). The receptors come from a human donor with low-grade glioma or glioblastoma, undergoing nonglioma brain surgery, or in good health (not recorded which).

This clonotype was recorded once. A much bigger clone sits one base away, suggesting this may be a read error. This sequence joins TRBV16 and TRBJ1-4; perhaps TRBD1 as D (5 bases). The length of the CDR3 is 12 residues. Looked up from germline, CDR1 is KGHSY and CDR2 is FQNENV. CDR3 nucleotides: TGTGCCAGCAGCCAATGGCAAGACAGCCCGGATTTT. The encoded protein is CASSQWQDSPDF.

This clonotype has at least ten counts. The J gene is TRBJ2-7, the V gene TRBV11-2; weak D call: TRBD1 (6 bases). V gave up 5 bases and J gave up 6 bases, with 17 bases separating them. Germline V gene sequence: CDR1 SGHAT, CDR2 FQNNGV. This CDR3 comprises 14 residues. CDR3 in amino acids: CASSATGTTTEQYV. The CDR3 bases are TGTGCCAGCAGCGCGACAGGCACTACGACCGAGCAGTACGTC.

This clonotype was observed a few times. J is TRBJ2-5 and V is TRBV7-7; D unclear. The germline CDR1 and CDR2 sequences are SSHAT and FNYEAQ (reference sequence). Deletions cut 3 bases from V and 3 bases from J, with 8 bases between. This CDR3 is built from 13 residues. CDR3 sequence (DNA): TGTGCCAGCAGCTTCCGCAGAGAAGAGACCCAGTACTTC. Protein: CASSFRREETQYF.

This clonotype was recorded a few times. The chain links TRBV4-1 to TRBJ1-2; D is unresolved. The V and J ends lost 0 bases and 8 bases respectively, with 10 bases between them. Germline V gene lookup returns CDR1 MGHRA and CDR2 YSYEKL. The CDR3 is 13 residues long. Written as DNA, the CDR3 is TGCGCCAGCAGCCAAGATCCCTTAGGAGGCTACACCTTC. This sequence encodes CASSQDPLGGYTF.

For this clonotype: This may be a read error, as it is one base from a much larger clone. This rearrangement joins TRBV7-9 to TRBJ1-5, with unresolved D. The length of the CDR3 is 15 residues. Per the germline V gene, CDR1 is SEHNR and CDR2 is FQNEAQ (reference sequence). The ends were cut back, 3 bases at V and 4 bases at J, with 13 bases in the middle. CDR3 region: CASSFSGYRNQPQHF. The CDR3 region has the DNA TGTGCCAGCAGCTTCTCAGGCTATAGAAATCAGCCCCAGCATTTT.

The rearrangement links TRBV2 to TRBJ2-3; no clear D. The germline V gene encodes CDR1 SNHLY and CDR2 FYNNEI. The CDR3 extends over 15 amino acids. Trimming took 3 bases from V and 1 from J, leaving 11 bases between them. CDR3 nucleotides: TGTGCCAGCAGTGATGGCAGGAGCCGCACAGATACGCAGTATTTT. It yields the protein CASSDGRSRTDTQYF.

Only a few counts were recorded for this clonotype. V is TRBV24-1 and J is TRBJ2-3, with D perhaps TRBD1 (5 bases). Trimming left V 3 bases short and J 9 bases short, with 12 bases between. CDR1 is KGHDR and CDR2 is SFDVKD in the germline V gene. The CDR3 contains 13 residues. For the CDR3, the DNA is TGTGCCACCAGTGATAAACTCAGGGAAACGCAGTATTTT. This gives the protein CATSDKLRETQYF.

The CDR3 is CASSLFDRGDLETQYF. CDR3 coding DNA: TGTGCCAGCAGCTTATTTGACAGGGGGGATTTAGAGACCCAGTACTTC. The chain uses TRBV11-2 and TRBJ2-5, with 9 bases aligning to TRBD1. The CDR3 is 16 amino acids. From germline, CDR1 is SGHAT and CDR2 FQNNGV. V trimming: 2 bases; J trimming: 4 bases; junction bases outside the gene matches: 8.

Written as DNA, the CDR3 is TGTGCCAGCAGTTACCCACAGGGCGGCTACACCTTC. Translating it yields CASSYPQGGYTF. This chain joins TRBV6-6 and TRBJ1-2, with D possibly being TRBD1 (6 bases). Trimming removed 2 bases at V and 8 bases at J, with 9 bases between. The CDR3 runs to 12 residues. Germline V lookup: CDR1 MNHNY, CDR2 SVGAGI (reference sequence).

The table lists this clonotype with many counts. The gene calls are TRBV10-3 and TRBJ1-3; a possible D gene is TRBD1 (6 bases). The V end lost 6 bases, the J end lost 4 bases, and 13 bases lay between the germline ends. The CDR3 length is 14 residues. Germline lookup yields CDR1 ENHRY and CDR2 SYGVKD. CDR3 in amino acids: CAIRGAASGNTIYF. The CDR3 DNA reads as TGTGCCATCAGGGGGGCGGCCTCAGGAAACACCATATATTTT.

This clonotype was counted only a few times. The chain uses TRBV6-1 and TRBJ1-3; D uncertain. Germline CDR1 reads MNHNS; CDR2 reads SASEGT. Trimming removed 6 bases at V and 7 bases at J, with 7 bases between. The CDR3 is 11 amino acids. The chain's CDR3 is CASSSRNTIYF. As DNA, the CDR3 is TGTGCCAGCAGCAGCCGTAACACCATATATTTT.

This clonotype was detected many times. The chain carries TRBV6-6 and TRBJ2-5, with TRBD1 matching over 8 bases. The V segment lost 0 bases and the J segment 1 base; nucleotides outside the gene matches: 13. CDR1 is MNHNY and CDR2 is SVGAGI in the germline V gene (reference sequence). The length of the CDR3 is 19 residues. The DNA of the CDR3 is TGTGCCAGCAGTTACTCGGGTCTGCAGACAGGGGAAGGCCAAGAGACCCAGTACTTC. Amino acids: CASSYSGLQTGEGQETQYF.

This clonotype was seen only a few times. The rearrangement uses TRBV5-1 and TRBJ2-5; TRBD2 agrees at 7 bases. V dropped 4 bases and J dropped 10; count of bases not matched to a gene: 4. Germline-derived CDR1 and CDR2 are SGHRS and YFSETQ. This CDR3 region has 11 residues. Here the CDR3 reads CASSARGDQYF. The CDR3 DNA reads TGCGCCAGCAGCGCCCGGGGGGACCAGTACTTC.

As for this clonotype: The conserved phenylalanine or tryptophan normally closing the CDR3 is absent here, so this likely arose from a read error. The V call is TRBV25-1, the J call TRBJ2-1; a weak D match, TRBD2 (5 bases). V lost 3 bases to trimming and J lost 0 bases, with 12 bases between them. Per the germline V gene, CDR1 is MGHDK and CDR2 is SYGVNS. The CDR3 covers 16 residues. CDR3 region: CASSDPTADSYNEQFL. In nucleotides, the CDR3 is TGTGCCAGCAGTGACCCCACAGCGGACTCCTACAATGAGCAGTTCCTC.

This rearrangement joins TRBV20-1 to TRBJ2-1; no clear D. V was trimmed by 6 bases and J by 4 bases, leaving 4 bases between them. Per the germline V gene, CDR1 is DFQATT and CDR2 is SNEGSKA (reference sequence). There are 10 residues in the CDR3. CDR3 sequence: CSAGYNEQFF. The CDR3, as DNA: TGCAGTGCGGGGTACAATGAGCAGTTCTTC.

The genes are TRBV18 and TRBJ1-1, with no clear D. Trimming left V 6 bases short and J 10 bases short, with 18 bases between. CDR1 KGHSH and CDR2 LQKENI come from the germline V gene. The CDR3 has 13 amino acids. CDR3 protein: CASSPVVAEAAFF. The CDR3 DNA follows: TGTGCCAGCTCCCCCGTCGTTGCAGAAGCAGCTTTCTTT.

This chain links TRBV3-1 with TRBJ1-1, with D possibly TRBD1 on 5 matching bases. Germline V CDR1 and CDR2: LGHDT, YNNKEL (reference sequence). CDR3 size: 14 residues. Trimming left V 4 bases short and J 6 bases short, with 15 bases between. The CDR3 here is CASSPVVRGSEAFF. CDR3 DNA: TGTGCCAGCAGCCCAGTGGTCCGGGGCTCTGAAGCTTTCTTT.

This clonotype was counted many times. The V call is TRBV11-2, the J call TRBJ1-6, with D hard to call. Looked up from germline, CDR1 is SGHAT and CDR2 is FQNNGV. The CDR3 is 15 residues long. V was pared by 2 bases and J by 10 bases, with 15 bases between. The CDR3: CASSLRARNFSPLHF. For the CDR3, the DNA is TGTGCCAGCAGCTTAAGAGCTAGGAATTTCTCACCCCTCCACTTT.

This clonotype was detected many times. The J gene is TRBJ2-3, the V gene TRBV6-1, with a weak D call TRBD1 (6 bases). The V and J ends lost 3 bases and 9 bases respectively, with 16 bases between them. Germline V lookup: CDR1 MNHNS, CDR2 SASEGT. This CDR3 contains 14 residues. The CDR3 coding sequence is TGTGCCAGCAGTGAGTGGCCAACCGACAGGACGCAGTATTTT. It codes for CASSEWPTDRTQYF.

This clonotype turned up a few times. The CDR3 DNA reads TGTGCCAGCACCGAGACAGGGGTGTTCGCTGAAGCTTTCTTT. Translated: CASTETGVFAEAFF. The chain carries TRBV2 and TRBJ1-1; TRBD1 matches 8 bases. The CDR3 is 14 amino acids. The V segment lost 7 bases and the J segment 6 bases; nucleotides outside the gene matches: 10. Germline-derived CDR1 and CDR2 are SNHLY and FYNNEI.